Listed here is a single TCR beta chain. Its antigen is unknown. The data originate from a study of OX40 agonist ivuxolimab in advanced cancers. Overall study results and limits: There were, on average, more expanded clones in CD8+ T cells than in CD4+. At doses 0.1 to 3.0 mg/kg, CD4+ and CD8+ clones expanded. Low normalized T-cell clonal expansion also characterized some of the nonresponders.

V dropped 10 bases and J dropped 3; count of bases not matched to a gene: 5. The germline gives CDR1 ENHRY, CDR2 SYGVKD. CDR3 size: 12 residues. This table comes from immunoSEQ multiplex PCR, and its TCRdb copy is limited to in-frame clones, with some not included. The profile covers 37,000 or so clones, with around 83% appearing a single time and 2% to 3% taken by the ten largest. The origin of this receptor is an adult with an advanced solid tumor such as melanoma, head and neck, liver or kidney cancer. This material consisted of CD4+ or CD8+ T cells sorted from blood, taken in a trial of the OX40 agonist ivuxolimab. The chain joins TRBV10-3 to TRBJ1-1, with 7 bases aligning to TRBD1. CDR3 sequence (DNA): TGTGCCAGCCGACAGGGAGACACTGAAGCTTTCTTT. It specifies CASRQGDTEAFF.